One sample yielded the 7 T cell receptor beta chains listed below, sequenced in a study of blood T cell repertoires in COVID-19. Data came from immunoSEQ multiplex PCR; TCRdb stores just in-frame clones and leaves some out. The table includes roughly 250,000 clones, approximately 82% detected once. Sequenced sample: peripheral blood. Source of these receptors: a man between 35 and 55 years old with active or convalescent COVID-19.

This clone was observed a few times. The chain couples TRBV4-3 to TRBJ2-2; TRBD2 matches 12 bases. With 0 bases clipped from V and 5 bases from J, the junction kept 10 bases outside the gene matches. Germline assignment: CDR1 LGHNA and CDR2 YSLEER. The CDR3 length is 19 residues. The CDR3 is CASSQDPASGGAGTGELFF. The CDR3 region has the DNA TGCGCCAGCAGCCAAGATCCGGCTAGCGGGGGGGCCGGGACCGGGGAGCTGTTTTTT.

V is TRBV6-5 and J is TRBJ1-4, with TRBD1 as a possible D gene (5 bases). There are 16 residues in the CDR3. The V and J ends lost 1 base and 4 bases respectively, with 13 bases between them. CDR1 MNHEY and CDR2 SVGAGI come from the germline V gene. The CDR3 here is CASSYFVGERNEKLFF. DNA of the CDR3: TGTGCCAGCAGTTACTTCGTAGGGGAACGTAATGAAAAACTGTTTTTT.

Points on this clone: Germline is not matched at one junction end, which may reflect a read error. The CDR3 loop is CVSSLRGGGTEAFF. The CDR3, as DNA: TGTGTCAGCAGTTTAAGGGGGGGTGGCACTGAAGCTTTCTTT. The gene calls are TRBV27 and TRBJ1-1, with D tentatively TRBD1 (6 bases). The CDR3 length is 14 residues. Germline V gene lookup returns CDR1 MNHEY and CDR2 SMNVEV (reference sequence).

DNA for the CDR3: TGTGCCAGCAGCTCCATTCAACAGAGATGGTATGGCTACACCTTC. It yields the protein CASSSIQQRWYGYTF. The chain has TRBV6-5 and TRBJ1-2; unclear D gene. The V gene lost 6 bases and the J gene lost 5 bases, with 19 bases spanning the gap. Looked up from germline, CDR1 is MNHEY and CDR2 is SVGAGI. This CDR3 is built from 15 residues.

The chain couples TRBV15 to TRBJ1-2; the D gene is possibly TRBD1 (5 bases). CDR1 is LNHNV, CDR2 YYDKDF, per germline (reference sequence). The CDR3 runs to 13 residues. Trimming removed 3 bases at V and 6 bases at J, with 11 bases between. The CDR3 coding sequence is TGTGCCACCAGCAGGAGGGGAGGGAATGGCTACACCTTC. Residues: CATSRRGGNGYTF.

The CDR3 region is CVPRSSYNSPLHF. CDR3 nucleotides: TGTGTCCCCCGGAGCTCCTATAATTCACCCCTCCACTTT. J is TRBJ1-6 and V is TRBV19; D not certain. This CDR3 contains 13 residues. Looked up from germline, CDR1 is LNHDA and CDR2 is SQIVND (reference sequence).

The rearrangement links TRBV30 to TRBJ2-7; 8 bases line up with TRBD2. The V segment lost 0 bases and the J segment 9 bases; nucleotides outside the gene matches: 10. CDR1 and CDR2 (germline): GTSNPN, SVGIG (reference sequence). This CDR3 is built from 14 residues. CDR3 sequence: CAWSVSGGRGRQYF. CDR3 DNA: TGTGCCTGGAGTGTAAGCGGGGGCAGGGGTAGGCAGTACTTC.